This TCR beta chain came from a study of ipilimumab plus nivolumab after autologous stem cell transplantation. Background on the study: Typical patient got four to six ipilimumab doses and about eight nivolumab doses (median). The myeloma cohort included high-risk transplant-naive patients and patients relapsing within 3 years of a first autologous transplant.

The V end was cut by 3 bases, the J end by 5 bases, with 7 bases between. This CDR3 has 11 amino acids. Germline V lookup: CDR1 SQVTM, CDR2 ANQGSEA. Checkpoint therapy with ipilimumab 1 mg/kg began 14 to 28 days after transplant. Patients received nivolumab 3 mg/kg at weeks 1, 4, 7, 10, then fortnightly to week 26. Profiling relied on immunoSEQ multiplex PCR, and the TCRdb table lists in-frame clones only, not all of them. The table has about 40,000 clones, 92% seen once. The source of this sequence is a male donor with multiple myeloma. Specimen: PBMCs, collected in a trial of ipilimumab plus nivolumab as post-transplant consolidation. J is TRBJ1-1 and V is TRBV29-1, with no clear D. The CDR3: CSVDRGTEAFF. DNA for the CDR3: TGCAGCGTTGATCGTGGGACTGAAGCTTTCTTT.